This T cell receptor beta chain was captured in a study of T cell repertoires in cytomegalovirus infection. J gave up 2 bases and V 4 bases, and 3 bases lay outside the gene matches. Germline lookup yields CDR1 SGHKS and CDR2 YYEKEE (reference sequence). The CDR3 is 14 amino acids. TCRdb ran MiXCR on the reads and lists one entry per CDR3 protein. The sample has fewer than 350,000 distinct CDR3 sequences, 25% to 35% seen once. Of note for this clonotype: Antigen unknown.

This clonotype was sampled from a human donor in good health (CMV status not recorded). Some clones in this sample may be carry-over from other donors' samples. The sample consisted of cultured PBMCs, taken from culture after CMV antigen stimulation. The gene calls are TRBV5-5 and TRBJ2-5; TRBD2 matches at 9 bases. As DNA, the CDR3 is TGTGCCAGCAGCCGACTAGCGGCTCAAGAGACCCAGTACTTC. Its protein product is CASSRLAAQETQYF.